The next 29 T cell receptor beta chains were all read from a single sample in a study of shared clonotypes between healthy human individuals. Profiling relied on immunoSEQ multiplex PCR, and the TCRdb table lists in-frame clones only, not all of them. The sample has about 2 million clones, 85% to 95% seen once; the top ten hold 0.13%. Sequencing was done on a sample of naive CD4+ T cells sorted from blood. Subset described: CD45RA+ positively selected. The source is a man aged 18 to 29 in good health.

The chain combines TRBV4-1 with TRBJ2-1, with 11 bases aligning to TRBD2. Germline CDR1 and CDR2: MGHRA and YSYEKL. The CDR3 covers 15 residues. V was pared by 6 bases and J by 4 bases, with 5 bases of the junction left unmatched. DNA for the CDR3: TGCGCCAGCAGTCTGACTAGCGGGGCTTACAATGAGCAGTTCTTC. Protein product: CASSLTSGAYNEQFF.

The CDR3: CASSWTSGAYNEQFF. In nucleotides, the CDR3 is TGTGCCAGCAGCTGGACTAGCGGGGCCTACAATGAGCAGTTCTTC. The J gene is TRBJ2-1, the V gene TRBV11-2; 12 bases are a match to TRBD2. Germline loops: CDR1 SGHAT, CDR2 FQNNGV. J gave up 2 bases and V 4 bases, and 0 bases lay outside the gene matches. CDR3 length equals 15 residues. The whole variable domain, remainder taken from reference TRBV11-2 and TRBJ2-1, is EAGVAQSPRYKIIEKRQSVAFWCNPISGHATLYWYQQILGQGPKLLIQFQNNGVVDDSQLPKDRFSAERLKGVDSTLKIQPAKLEDSAVYLCASSWTSGAYNEQFFGPGTRLTVL.

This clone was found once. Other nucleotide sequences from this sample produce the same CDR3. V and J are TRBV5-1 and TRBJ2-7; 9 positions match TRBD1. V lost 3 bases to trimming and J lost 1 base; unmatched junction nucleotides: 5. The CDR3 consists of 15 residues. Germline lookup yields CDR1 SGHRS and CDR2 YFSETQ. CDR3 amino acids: CASSSLTGGSYEQYF. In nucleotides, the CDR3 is TGCGCCAGCAGCTCTCTGACAGGGGGGTCCTACGAGCAGTACTTC. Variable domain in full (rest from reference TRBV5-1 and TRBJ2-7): KAGVTQTPRYLIKTRGQQVTLSCSPISGHRSVSWYQQTPGQGLQFLFEYFSETQRNKGNFPGRFSGRQFSNSRSEMNVSTLELGDSALYLCASSSLTGGSYEQYFGPGTRLTVT.

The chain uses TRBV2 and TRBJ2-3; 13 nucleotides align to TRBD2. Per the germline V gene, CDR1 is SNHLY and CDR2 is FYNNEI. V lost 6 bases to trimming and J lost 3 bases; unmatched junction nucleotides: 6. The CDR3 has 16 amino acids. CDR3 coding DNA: TGTGCCAGCAGCTTACGGACTAGCGGGAGTACAGATACGCAGTATTTT. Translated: CASSLRTSGSTDTQYF.

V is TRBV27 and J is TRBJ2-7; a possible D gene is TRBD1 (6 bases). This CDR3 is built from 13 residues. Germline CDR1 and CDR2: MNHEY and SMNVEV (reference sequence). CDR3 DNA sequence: TGTGCTTATTCACAGGGCAGGGGCTACGAGCAGTACTTC. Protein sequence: CAYSQGRGYEQYF.

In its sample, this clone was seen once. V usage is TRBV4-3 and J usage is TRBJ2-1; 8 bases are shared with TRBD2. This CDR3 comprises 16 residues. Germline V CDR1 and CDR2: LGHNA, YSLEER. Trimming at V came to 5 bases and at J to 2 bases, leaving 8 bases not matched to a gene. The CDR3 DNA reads TGCGCCAGCAGCAGACTCACTAGCGGAACCTACAATGAGCAGTTCTTC. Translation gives CASSRLTSGTYNEQFF.

CDR3 region: CASSAQGSTEAFF. Here the CDR3 DNA reads TGCGCCAGCAGCGCCCAGGGAAGCACTGAAGCTTTCTTT. The genes are TRBV4-3 and TRBJ1-1; D is possibly TRBD1 (5 bases). Germline loops: CDR1 LGHNA, CDR2 YSLEER. Trimming took off 5 bases at V and 4 bases at J, with 11 bases between the two ends. This CDR3 contains 13 residues.

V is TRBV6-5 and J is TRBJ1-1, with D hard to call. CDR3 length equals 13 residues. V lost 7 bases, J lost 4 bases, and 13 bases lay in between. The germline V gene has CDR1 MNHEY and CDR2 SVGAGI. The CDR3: CASTTDPVTEAFF. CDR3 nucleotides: TGTGCCAGCACCACTGACCCCGTCACTGAAGCTTTCTTT.

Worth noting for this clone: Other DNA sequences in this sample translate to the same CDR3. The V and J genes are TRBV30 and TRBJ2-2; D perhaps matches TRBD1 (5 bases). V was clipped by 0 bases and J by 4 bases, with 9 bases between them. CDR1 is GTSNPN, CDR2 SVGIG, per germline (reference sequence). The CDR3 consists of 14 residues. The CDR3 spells CAWSVKGVTGELFF. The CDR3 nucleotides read TGTGCCTGGAGTGTAAAAGGGGTCACCGGGGAGCTGTTTTTT.

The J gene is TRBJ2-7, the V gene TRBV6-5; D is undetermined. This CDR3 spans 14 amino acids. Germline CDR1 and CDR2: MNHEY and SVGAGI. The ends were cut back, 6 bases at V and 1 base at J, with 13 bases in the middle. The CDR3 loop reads CASSPLRPSYEQYF. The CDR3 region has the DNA TGTGCCAGCAGCCCACTTCGGCCTTCCTACGAGCAGTACTTC.

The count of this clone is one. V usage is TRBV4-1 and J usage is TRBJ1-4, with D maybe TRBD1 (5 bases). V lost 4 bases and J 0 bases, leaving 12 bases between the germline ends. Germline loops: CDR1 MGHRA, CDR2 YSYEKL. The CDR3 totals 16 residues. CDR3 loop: CASSPGRFATNEKLFF. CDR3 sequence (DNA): TGCGCCAGCAGCCCGGGACGGTTCGCAACTAATGAAAAACTGTTTTTT.

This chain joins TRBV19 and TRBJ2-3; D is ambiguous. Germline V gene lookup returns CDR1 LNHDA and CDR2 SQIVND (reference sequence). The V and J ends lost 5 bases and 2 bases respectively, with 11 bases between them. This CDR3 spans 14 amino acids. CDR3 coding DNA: TGTGCCAGTAGTTCACAGCTTCTCACAGATACGCAGTATTTT. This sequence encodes CASSSQLLTDTQYF.

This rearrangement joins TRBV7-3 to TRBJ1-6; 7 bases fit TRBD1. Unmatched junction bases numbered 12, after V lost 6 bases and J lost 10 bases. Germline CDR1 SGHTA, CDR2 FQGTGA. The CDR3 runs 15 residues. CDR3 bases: TGTGCCAGCAGAAAAGGGGGCAACGAGGGGTCACCCCTCCACTTT. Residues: CASRKGGNEGSPLHF.

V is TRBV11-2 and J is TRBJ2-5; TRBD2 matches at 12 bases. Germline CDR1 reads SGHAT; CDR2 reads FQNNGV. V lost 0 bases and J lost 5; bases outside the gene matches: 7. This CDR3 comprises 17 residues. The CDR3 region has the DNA TGTGCCAGCAGCTTAGATTCTGGACTAGCGGGGAAGGAGACCCAGTACTTC. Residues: CASSLDSGLAGKETQYF.

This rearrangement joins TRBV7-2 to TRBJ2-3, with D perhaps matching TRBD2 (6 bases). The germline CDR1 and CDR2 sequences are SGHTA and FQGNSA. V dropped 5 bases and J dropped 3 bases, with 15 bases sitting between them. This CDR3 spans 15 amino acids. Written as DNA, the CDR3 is TGTGCCAGCAGCGCCCAGACCGGGGGAACAGATACGCAGTATTTT. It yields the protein CASSAQTGGTDTQYF.

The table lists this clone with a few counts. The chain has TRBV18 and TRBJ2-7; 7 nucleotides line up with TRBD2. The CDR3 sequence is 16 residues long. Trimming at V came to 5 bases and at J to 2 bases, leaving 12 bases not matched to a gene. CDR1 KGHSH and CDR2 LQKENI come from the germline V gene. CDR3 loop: CASSIGRDYIPYEQYF. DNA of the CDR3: TGTGCCAGCTCAATCGGTCGGGACTACATCCCCTACGAGCAGTACTTC. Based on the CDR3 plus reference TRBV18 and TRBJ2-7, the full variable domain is NAGVMQNPRHLVRRRGQEARLRCSPMKGHSHVYWYRQLPEEGLKFMVYLQKENIIDESGMPKERFSAEFPKEGPSILRIQQVVRGDSAAYFCASSIGRDYIPYEQYFGPGTRLTVT.

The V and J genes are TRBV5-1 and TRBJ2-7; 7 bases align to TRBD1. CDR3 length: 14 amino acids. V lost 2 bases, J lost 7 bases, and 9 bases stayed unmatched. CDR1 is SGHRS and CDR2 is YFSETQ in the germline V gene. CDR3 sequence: CASSLGQGVGEQYF. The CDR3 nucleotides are TGCGCCAGCAGCTTAGGCCAGGGGGTTGGAGAGCAGTACTTC.

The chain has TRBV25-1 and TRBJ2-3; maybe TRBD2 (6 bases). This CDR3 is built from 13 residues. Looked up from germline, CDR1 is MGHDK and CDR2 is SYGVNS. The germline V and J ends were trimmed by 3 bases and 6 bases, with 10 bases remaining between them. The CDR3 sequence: CASSDGGTDTQYF. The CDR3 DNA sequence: TGTGCCAGCAGTGATGGGGGGACGGATACGCAGTATTTT.

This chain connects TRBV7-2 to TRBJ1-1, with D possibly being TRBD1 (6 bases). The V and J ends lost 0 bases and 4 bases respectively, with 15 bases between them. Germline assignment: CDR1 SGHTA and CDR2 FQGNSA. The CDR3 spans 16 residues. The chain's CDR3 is CASSLAPTTGPTEAFF. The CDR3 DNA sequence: TGTGCCAGCAGCTTAGCCCCCACGACAGGACCCACTGAAGCTTTCTTT.

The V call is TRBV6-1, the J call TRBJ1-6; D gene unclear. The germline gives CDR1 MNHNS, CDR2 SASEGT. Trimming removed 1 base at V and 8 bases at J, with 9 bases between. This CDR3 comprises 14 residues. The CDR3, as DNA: TGTGCCAGCAGTGAAGGGGGTAGTCATTCACCCCTCCACTTT. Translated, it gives CASSEGGSHSPLHF.

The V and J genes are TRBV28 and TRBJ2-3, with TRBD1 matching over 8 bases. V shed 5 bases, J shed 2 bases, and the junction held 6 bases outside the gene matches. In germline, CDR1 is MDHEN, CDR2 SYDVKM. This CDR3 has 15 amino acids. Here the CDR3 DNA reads TGTGCCAGCAGTAAAGCAGGGGGCCTCACAGATACGCAGTATTTT. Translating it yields CASSKAGGLTDTQYF.

The CDR3 sequence: CASSRGDLNTEAFF. The CDR3 DNA is TGTGCCAGTAGTCGGGGGGACTTGAACACTGAAGCTTTCTTT. The V and J genes are TRBV19 and TRBJ1-1, with D maybe TRBD1 (5 bases). CDR3 length: 14 residues. Looked up from germline, CDR1 is LNHDA and CDR2 is SQIVND (reference sequence). Trimming took 5 bases from V and 0 from J, leaving 10 bases between them.

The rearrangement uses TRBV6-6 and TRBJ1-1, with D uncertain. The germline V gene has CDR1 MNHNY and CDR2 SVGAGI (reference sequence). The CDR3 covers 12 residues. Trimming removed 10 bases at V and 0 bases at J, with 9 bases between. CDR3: CATLQLNTEAFF. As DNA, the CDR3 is TGTGCCACCTTACAGCTGAACACTGAAGCTTTCTTT.

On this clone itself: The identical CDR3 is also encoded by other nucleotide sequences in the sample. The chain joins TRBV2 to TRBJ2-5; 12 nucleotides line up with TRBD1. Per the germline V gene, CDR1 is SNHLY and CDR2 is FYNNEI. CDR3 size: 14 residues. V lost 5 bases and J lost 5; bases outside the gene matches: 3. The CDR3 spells CASSRDRGQETQYF. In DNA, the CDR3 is TGTGCCAGCAGTCGGGACAGGGGGCAGGAGACCCAGTACTTC.

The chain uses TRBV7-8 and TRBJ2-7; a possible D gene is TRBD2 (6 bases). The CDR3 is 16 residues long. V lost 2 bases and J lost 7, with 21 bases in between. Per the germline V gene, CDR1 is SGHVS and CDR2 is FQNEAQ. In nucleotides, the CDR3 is TGTGCCAGCAGCTTATCTCGACGTTCAGAGAGCGGGGAGCAGTACTTC. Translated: CASSLSRRSESGEQYF.

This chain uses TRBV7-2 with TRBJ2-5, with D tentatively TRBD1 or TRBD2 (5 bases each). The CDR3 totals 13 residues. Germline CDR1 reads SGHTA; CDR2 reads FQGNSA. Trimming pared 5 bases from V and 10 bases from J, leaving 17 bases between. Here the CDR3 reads CASSLGAAERQYF. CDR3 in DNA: TGTGCCAGCAGCCTCGGGGCTGCAGAGCGCCAGTACTTC.

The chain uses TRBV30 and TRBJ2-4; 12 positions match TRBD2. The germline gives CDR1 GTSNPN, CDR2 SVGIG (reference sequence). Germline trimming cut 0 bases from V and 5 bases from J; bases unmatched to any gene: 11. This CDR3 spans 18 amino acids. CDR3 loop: CAWSVDRVTSGGENIQYF. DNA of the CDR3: TGTGCCTGGAGTGTCGACCGCGTGACTAGCGGGGGCGAAAACATTCAGTACTTC.

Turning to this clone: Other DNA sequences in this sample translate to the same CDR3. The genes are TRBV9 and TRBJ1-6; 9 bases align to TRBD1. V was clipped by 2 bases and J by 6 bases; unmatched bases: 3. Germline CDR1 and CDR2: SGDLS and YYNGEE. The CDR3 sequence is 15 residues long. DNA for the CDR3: TGTGCCAGCAGCGTTGCGGACAGGGGTAATTCACCCCTCCACTTT. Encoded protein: CASSVADRGNSPLHF.

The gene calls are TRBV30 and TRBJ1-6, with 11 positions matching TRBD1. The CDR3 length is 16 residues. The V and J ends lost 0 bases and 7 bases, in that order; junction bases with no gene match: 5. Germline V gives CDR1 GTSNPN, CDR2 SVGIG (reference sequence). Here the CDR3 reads CAWSVKDRGRNSPLHF. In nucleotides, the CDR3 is TGTGCCTGGAGTGTAAAGGACAGGGGGCGGAATTCACCCCTCCACTTT. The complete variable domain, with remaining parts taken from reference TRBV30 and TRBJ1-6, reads SQTIHQWPATLVQPVGSPLSLECTVEGTSNPNLYWYRQAAGRGLQLLFYSVGIGQISSEVPQNLSASRPQDRQFILSSKKLLLSDSGFYLCAWSVKDRGRNSPLHFGNGTRLTVT.